A selection of T cell receptor beta chains follows, all from one sample in a study of beta chain features in type 1 diabetes. The data were produced by immunoSEQ multiplex PCR, yet TCRdb's version contains in-frame clones alone and is incomplete. The data show about 710,000 clones, with roughly 13% seen just once and approximately 0.043% held by the top ten. What was sequenced was naive CD4+ T cells from blood. These receptor sequences come from a man aged 18 to 29 with type 1 diabetes. Each CDR3 is given with its conserved first and last residue. Fields, in order: clone size, J gene, V gene, D gene, CDR3 protein, CDR3 DNA. The D gene is left open where the match is weak. Expanded clones are given a class, and other clones once, few, many or no size at all.

abundance: few; j_gene: TRBJ1-2; v_gene: TRBV7-2; d_gene: NA; CDR3aa: CAADWVKDYGYTF; CDR3nt: TGTGCCGCGGACTGGGTGAAAGACTATGGCTACACCTTC
abundance: NA; j_gene: TRBJ2-1; v_gene: TRBV9; d_gene: NA; CDR3aa: CASSPRPGDEQFF; CDR3nt: TGTGCCAGCAGCCCGCGACCTGGGGATGAGCAGTTCTTC
abundance: few; j_gene: TRBJ2-5; v_gene: TRBV7-2; d_gene: NA; CDR3aa: CASSPGVSGETQYF; CDR3nt: TGTGCCAGCAGCCCCGGCGTTAGTGGGGAGACCCAGTACTTC
abundance: NA; j_gene: TRBJ1-6; v_gene: TRBV9; d_gene: TRBD1; CDR3aa: CASSPQGVGNSPLHF; CDR3nt: TGTGCCAGCAGCCCGCAGGGGGTGGGCAATTCACCCCTCCACTTT
abundance: NA; j_gene: TRBJ2-3; v_gene: TRBV30; d_gene: TRBD2; CDR3aa: CAWTPGLAGVESQYF; CDR3nt: TGTGCCTGGACCCCCGGGCTAGCGGGAGTGGAGTCGCAGTATTTT
abundance: few; j_gene: TRBJ1-3; v_gene: TRBV6-6; d_gene: NA; CDR3aa: CASTQGVFGNTIYF; CDR3nt: TGTGCCAGCACCCAAGGGGTTTTTGGAAACACCATATATTTT
abundance: few; j_gene: TRBJ2-7; v_gene: TRBV30; d_gene: TRBD1; CDR3aa: CAWRAGTGAYEQYF; CDR3nt: TGTGCCTGGAGGGCCGGGACAGGAGCCTACGAGCAGTACTTC
abundance: NA; j_gene: TRBJ1-4; v_gene: TRBV25-1; d_gene: TRBD1; CDR3aa: CASTPADRENEKLFF; CDR3nt: TGTGCCAGCACCCCGGCGGACAGGGAAAATGAAAAACTGTTTTTT
abundance: NA; j_gene: TRBJ2-2; v_gene: TRBV5-1; d_gene: NA; CDR3aa: CASSATLGGTGELFF; CDR3nt: TGCGCCAGCAGCGCCACCCTTGGCGGGACCGGGGAGCTGTTTTTT
abundance: NA; j_gene: TRBJ2-4; v_gene: TRBV13; d_gene: NA; CDR3aa: CASSSWGGQKSSGKNIQYF; CDR3nt: TGTGCCAGCAGCTCCTGGGGCGGACAAAAGAGTTCGGGCAAAAACATTCAGTACTTC
abundance: NA; j_gene: TRBJ2-5; v_gene: TRBV7-2; d_gene: NA; CDR3aa: CASSHAPGQETQYF; CDR3nt: TGTGCCAGCAGCCACGCACCGGGGCAAGAGACCCAGTACTTC
abundance: NA; j_gene: TRBJ2-5; v_gene: TRBV4-1; d_gene: TRBD2; CDR3aa: CASSRGAGGGAGETQYF; CDR3nt: TGCGCCAGCAGCCGTGGAGCGGGAGGAGGAGCGGGGGAGACCCAGTACTTC
abundance: few; j_gene: TRBJ2-1; v_gene: TRBV19; d_gene: TRBD2; CDR3aa: CASSPSGGRGAGQFF; CDR3nt: TGTGCCAGTAGTCCTAGTGGCGGGAGAGGGGCTGGGCAGTTCTTC
abundance: few; j_gene: TRBJ2-7; v_gene: TRBV28; d_gene: NA; CDR3aa: CASFPGGVLYEQYF; CDR3nt: TGTGCCAGTTTTCCCGGCGGGGTTTTATACGAGCAGTACTTC
abundance: few; j_gene: TRBJ2-3; v_gene: TRBV29-1; d_gene: TRBD1; CDR3aa: CSGRDRGRDTQYF; CDR3nt: TGCAGCGGGAGGGACAGGGGGCGAGATACGCAGTATTTT
abundance: few; j_gene: TRBJ2-7; v_gene: TRBV28; d_gene: NA; CDR3aa: CASSLTYEQYF; CDR3nt: TGTGCCAGCAGTCTGACGTACGAGCAGTACTTC
abundance: NA; j_gene: TRBJ1-1; v_gene: TRBV25-1; d_gene: NA; CDR3aa: CASSDPGLNTEAFF; CDR3nt: TGTGCCAGCAGCGATCCAGGGTTAAACACTGAAGCTTTCTTT
abundance: few; j_gene: TRBJ2-1; v_gene: TRBV19; d_gene: TRBD2; CDR3aa: CASSIDVAGGPDEQFF; CDR3nt: TGTGCCAGTAGTATAGATGTAGCGGGGGGGCCGGATGAGCAGTTCTTC
abundance: NA; j_gene: TRBJ1-1; v_gene: TRBV14; d_gene: NA; CDR3aa: CASSQDLGGQAFF; CDR3nt: TGTGCCAGCAGCCAGGATTTGGGGGGTCAAGCTTTCTTT
abundance: few; j_gene: TRBJ2-5; v_gene: TRBV30; d_gene: NA; CDR3aa: CACSDSQETQYF; CDR3nt: TGTGCCTGTTCGGACAGCCAAGAGACCCAGTACTTC
abundance: few; j_gene: TRBJ2-7; v_gene: TRBV7-3; d_gene: NA; CDR3aa: CASSSVLGDEQYF; CDR3nt: TGTGCCAGCAGCTCGGTACTAGGCGACGAGCAGTACTTC
abundance: NA; j_gene: TRBJ1-1; v_gene: TRBV9; d_gene: TRBD1; CDR3aa: CASSLHRGLDTEAFF; CDR3nt: TGTGCCAGCAGCCTCCACAGGGGGCTTGACACTGAAGCTTTCTTT
abundance: few; j_gene: TRBJ2-7; v_gene: TRBV15; d_gene: TRBD1; CDR3aa: CATSRDRGGYEQYF; CDR3nt: TGTGCCACCAGCCGCGACAGGGGGGGCTACGAGCAGTACTTC
abundance: NA; j_gene: TRBJ2-1; v_gene: TRBV5-4; d_gene: NA; CDR3aa: CASSLDLGNEQFF; CDR3nt: TGTGCCAGCAGCTTGGATCTCGGGAATGAGCAGTTCTTC
abundance: few; j_gene: TRBJ2-6; v_gene: TRBV7-2; d_gene: NA; CDR3aa: CASSPERGANVLTF; CDR3nt: TGTGCCAGCAGCCCCGAAAGGGGGGCCAACGTCCTGACTTTC
abundance: few; j_gene: TRBJ2-1; v_gene: TRBV29-1; d_gene: TRBD2; CDR3aa: CSVRLAGGNEQFF; CDR3nt: TGCAGCGTTCGACTAGCGGGGGGCAATGAGCAGTTCTTC
abundance: few; j_gene: TRBJ2-7; v_gene: TRBV10-3; d_gene: TRBD1; CDR3aa: CAISRGQGFYEQYF; CDR3nt: TGTGCCATCAGTAGGGGACAGGGGTTCTACGAGCAGTACTTC
abundance: NA; j_gene: TRBJ1-1; v_gene: TRBV7-2; d_gene: TRBD1; CDR3aa: CASSTDRGTEAFF; CDR3nt: TGTGCCAGCAGCACCGACAGGGGCACTGAAGCTTTCTTT
abundance: NA; j_gene: TRBJ2-7; v_gene: TRBV18; d_gene: NA; CDR3aa: CASSPSSSYEQYF; CDR3nt: TGTGCCAGCTCACCATCCAGCTCCTACGAGCAGTACTTC
abundance: few; j_gene: TRBJ2-4; v_gene: TRBV5-4; d_gene: NA; CDR3aa: CASSYKRGNIQYF; CDR3nt: TGTGCCAGCAGCTACAAAAGGGGGAACATTCAGTACTTC
abundance: NA; j_gene: TRBJ1-1; v_gene: TRBV5-1; d_gene: NA; CDR3aa: CASSSDPTGGGLRAFF; CDR3nt: TGCGCCAGCAGCTCCGACCCGACAGGTGGAGGTCTTCGAGCTTTCTTT
abundance: few; j_gene: TRBJ2-3; v_gene: TRBV29-1; d_gene: NA; CDR3aa: CSGGGADTQYF; CDR3nt: TGCAGCGGGGGCGGGGCGGATACGCAGTATTTT
abundance: few; j_gene: TRBJ2-5; v_gene: TRBV11-2; d_gene: TRBD1; CDR3aa: CASSLSYGTGRMKTQYF; CDR3nt: TGTGCCAGCAGCTTAAGCTACGGGACAGGGAGAATGAAGACCCAGTACTTC
abundance: NA; j_gene: TRBJ1-5; v_gene: TRBV19; d_gene: TRBD1; CDR3aa: CASRSDREGNQPQHF; CDR3nt: TGTGCCAGTAGGAGCGACAGGGAGGGAAATCAGCCCCAGCATTTT
abundance: few; j_gene: TRBJ2-5; v_gene: TRBV6-1; d_gene: TRBD2; CDR3aa: CASSGSSGGSETQYF; CDR3nt: TGTGCCAGCAGTGGATCTAGCGGGGGGTCGGAGACCCAGTACTTC
abundance: NA; j_gene: TRBJ2-7; v_gene: TRBV6-6; d_gene: NA; CDR3aa: CASKAGTYYEQYF; CDR3nt: TGTGCCAGCAAAGCCGGGACTTACTACGAGCAGTACTTC
abundance: NA; j_gene: TRBJ2-5; v_gene: TRBV13; d_gene: NA; CDR3aa: CASSLGKRNTQYF; CDR3nt: TGTGCCAGCAGCTTAGGCAAACGCAACACCCAGTACTTC
abundance: few; j_gene: TRBJ1-2; v_gene: TRBV30; d_gene: NA; CDR3aa: CAWSPPVGYGYTF; CDR3nt: TGTGCCTGGAGTCCTCCTGTAGGCTATGGCTACACCTTC
abundance: NA; j_gene: TRBJ2-1; v_gene: TRBV5-1; d_gene: TRBD1; CDR3aa: CASSVQTGGNEQFF; CDR3nt: TGCGCCAGCAGCGTCCAGACAGGGGGCAATGAGCAGTTCTTC
abundance: NA; j_gene: TRBJ1-2; v_gene: TRBV5-1; d_gene: TRBD1; CDR3aa: CASSETGSNYGYTF; CDR3nt: TGCGCCAGCAGCGAGACAGGGTCGAACTATGGCTACACCTTC
abundance: NA; j_gene: TRBJ1-4; v_gene: TRBV30; d_gene: NA; CDR3aa: CAWSWGAVTNEKLFF; CDR3nt: TGTGCCTGGAGTTGGGGGGCGGTAACTAATGAAAAACTGTTTTTT
abundance: few; j_gene: TRBJ2-2; v_gene: TRBV5-6; d_gene: TRBD1; CDR3aa: CASSTGGTVLSGELFF; CDR3nt: TGTGCCAGCAGCACAGGGGGGACTGTGCTCTCCGGGGAGCTGTTTTTT
abundance: NA; j_gene: TRBJ2-7; v_gene: TRBV30; d_gene: TRBD1; CDR3aa: CAWVRDSSYEQYF; CDR3nt: TGTGCCTGGGTCCGGGACAGCTCCTACGAGCAGTACTTC
abundance: NA; j_gene: TRBJ1-5; v_gene: TRBV30; d_gene: TRBD1; CDR3aa: CAWSPQGVQPQHF; CDR3nt: TGTGCCTGGAGTCCACAGGGGGTCCAGCCCCAGCATTTT
abundance: NA; j_gene: TRBJ2-1; v_gene: TRBV9; d_gene: NA; CDR3aa: CASSSRGTYGEQFF; CDR3nt: TGTGCCAGCAGCTCAAGGGGGACATACGGTGAGCAGTTCTTC
abundance: NA; j_gene: TRBJ2-1; v_gene: TRBV5-6; d_gene: TRBD2; CDR3aa: CASSPGGASGSSYNEQFF; CDR3nt: TGTGCCAGCAGCCCCGGGGGGGCTAGCGGGAGCTCCTACAATGAGCAGTTCTTC
abundance: few; j_gene: TRBJ1-1; v_gene: TRBV18; d_gene: NA; CDR3aa: CASSPLGTEAFF; CDR3nt: TGTGCCAGCTCACCCTTGGGCACTGAAGCTTTCTTT
abundance: NA; j_gene: TRBJ2-2; v_gene: TRBV4-1; d_gene: NA; CDR3aa: CASSHLPGGGWGTGELFF; CDR3nt: TGCGCCAGCAGCCATTTGCCTGGGGGTGGTTGGGGAACCGGGGAGCTGTTTTTT
abundance: NA; j_gene: TRBJ2-7; v_gene: TRBV7-7; d_gene: TRBD1; CDR3aa: CASSPGTGKYEQYF; CDR3nt: TGTGCTAGCAGCCCCGGGACAGGGAAGTACGAGCAGTACTTC
abundance: few; j_gene: TRBJ2-3; v_gene: TRBV11-2; d_gene: NA; CDR3aa: CASTHLSADTQYF; CDR3nt: TGTGCCAGCACCCATCTGAGCGCAGATACGCAGTATTTT
abundance: few; j_gene: TRBJ2-7; v_gene: TRBV6-5; d_gene: NA; CDR3aa: CAHSPSRERAYEQYF; CDR3nt: TGTGCCCATTCCCCGTCCCGGGAGCGGGCATACGAGCAGTACTTC
abundance: NA; j_gene: TRBJ2-7; v_gene: TRBV18; d_gene: TRBD2; CDR3aa: CASSPQELAASHEQYF; CDR3nt: TGTGCCAGCTCACCACAGGAACTAGCGGCCAGCCACGAGCAGTACTTC
abundance: few; j_gene: TRBJ2-5; v_gene: TRBV19; d_gene: NA; CDR3aa: CASSNGRWETQYF; CDR3nt: TGTGCCAGTAGTAACGGCAGGTGGGAGACCCAGTACTTC
abundance: few; j_gene: TRBJ1-2; v_gene: TRBV21-1; d_gene: NA; CDR3aa: CASPRGAGPNYGYTF; CDR3nt: TGTGCCAGTCCCCGGGGGGCAGGGCCTAACTATGGCTACACCTTC
abundance: NA; j_gene: TRBJ1-4; v_gene: TRBV25-1; d_gene: NA; CDR3aa: CASSVVATNEKLFF; CDR3nt: TGTGCCAGCAGTGTGGTTGCAACTAATGAAAAACTGTTTTTT